Sequencing of this T cell receptor (beta chain) was carried out in a study of T cells in Graves' hyperthyroidism and ophthalmopathy (dated by TCRdb to the late 2010s). Study-wide context: Peripheral blood was collected at initial diagnosis, before any treatment. TCR V-J signatures able to tell the groups apart were searched for in a discovery cohort of 90 to 100 patients, of whom about 40 had Graves' ophthalmopathy and around 57 had stable Graves' hyperthyroidism. An independent validation cohort of under 20 hyperthyroidism patients and 17 patients who later progressed to ophthalmopathy tested prospective prediction of ophthalmopathy. The 100 or so discovery patients were randomly divided into training and test sets at a 7:3 ratio. Thyroid tissue and blood T-cell repertoires from several Graves' hyperthyroidism patients were also compared in the study. Once sampling was done, hyperthyroidism patients were given methimazole at a starting dose of 30 mg daily, whereas ophthalmopathy patients were given high-dose intravenous methylprednisolone. TCR Vbeta CDR3 sequencing of 140 or so peripheral blood samples (43 ophthalmopathy, some 75 hyperthyroidism and some 17 progressor patients) is reported in the paper.

From its cysteine to its phenylalanine, the CDR3 spans 15 amino acids. Only the CDR3 portion is preserved as DNA: 45 bases, with reading frame beginning at the first base. CDR1 and CDR2 (SNHLY, FYNNEI) derive from the germline V gene. A distance of 17 bases separates the germline ends of V and J, which lose 5 bases and 3 bases respectively. Remarks on this clonotype: Its antigen is currently not known. Base quality data are lacking; no much larger clone is found one base away.

Ophthalmopathy patients had moderately to severely active disease, with a Clinical Activity Score of 3 or more, a NOSPECS grade of 4 or more, and a disease duration of less than 3 months. Any patient with an uncontrolled infection, another autoimmune disease, pregnancy or lactation was excluded. Clinical symptoms, serum thyroxine and TRAb, thyroid ultrasound, and orbital computed tomography formed the basis for the diagnoses. PBMCs were separated from roughly 10 ml of fresh peripheral blood using Ficoll-Paque density gradient centrifugation. Total RNA was extracted using Trizol reagent, and RNA quality was assessed on an Agilent 2100 Bioanalyzer. Overall study results and their limits: In validation, the model predicted progression to ophthalmopathy a median of 6.5 months before onset, with approximately 68% sensitivity and about 72% specificity. Most expanded thyroid clonotypes (frequency above 0.001) were also detected in blood, suggesting blood repertoires may reflect thyroid immune responses. A 13 V-J signature model separated ophthalmopathy from stable hyperthyroidism, with over 85% sensitivity and just under 84% specificity in cross-validation and 80%/75% in testing. Sample size was not statistically predetermined, and investigators were not blinded to group allocation.

Amplification of TCR beta CDR3 regions was carried out from RNA transcripts. A first-round RT-PCR of the TCR CDR3 used the HTBI primer set with the Qiagen OneStep RT-PCR kit. Libraries were constructed in a second round of multiplex PCR, after which size selection and purification were performed. Sequencing of the libraries was done on an Illumina HiSeq2000 using paired-end 100 bp reads. From the authors' description of their analysis: Raw data were processed with SOAPnuke, discarding reads with adapters, uncalled bases, mean Phred below 15, or no exact constant-primer or identifier match. High-quality paired reads were merged with COPE v1.2.5, and unique nucleotide sequences were defined as clonotypes. MiTCR v1.1 was used to align the clonotypes against IMGT TRBV, TRBD and TRBJ reference segments. The analysis included only V-J combinations with a frequency above 0.0001, which together covered 99% to 99.2% of the repertoires. A TCS score was defined as the ratio between F50 (clonal expansion) and ExV (chaos), using BLOSUM62-based TCRdist between CDR3 peptides within each V-J. Welch's t-statistics and random forest reduced roughly 500 V-J features to 13, which were used in a naive Bayes classifier (R e1071). The similarity between thyroid and blood repertoires was quantified using the Morisita-Horn index. TCRdb trimmed the raw reads at Q25, called clones with MiXCR and kept productive beta chains. Entries that share a CDR3 protein sequence are merged under the most common genes and DNA. These V and J calls rely on TCRdb rather than the paper's analysis. This sample gives approximately 610,000 distinct CDR3 sequences in total; about 15% of them show up just once. Over 3.5% of the sample goes to the ten largest clones.

Sequenced sample: blood. The source is a woman aged 40 to 55 with Graves' ophthalmopathy. The rearrangement joined TRBV2 to TRBJ2-7; the D region is possibly TRBD1 or TRBD2, each matching across 5 bases. The nucleotides read TGTGCCAGCAGTTTGTACGGGACGAGTATCTACGAGCAGTACTTC. Its protein product is CASSLYGTSIYEQYF.